The 11 T cell receptor beta chains in this list originate from one sample, sequenced in a study of blood T cell repertoires in COVID-19. Using immunoSEQ multiplex PCR, the repertoire was profiled, and TCRdb retains in-frame clones only, with some absent. This table holds some 260,000 clones, approximately 88% found once. Material for sequencing was peripheral blood. Receptors were obtained from a woman in her 70s with COVID-19, enrolled during active disease.

This sequence joins TRBV6-5 and TRBJ1-1, with a possible D match to TRBD1 (6 bases). Looked up from germline, CDR1 is MNHEY and CDR2 is SVGAGI. Between the trimmed V and J ends, which lost 5 bases and 3 bases, there was a span of 13 bases. The CDR3 consists of 14 residues. CDR3 sequence reads: CASSRGGVYTEAFF. The DNA for the CDR3 is TGTGCCAGCAGTAGGGGGGGGGTCTACACTGAAGCTTTCTTT.

The chain combines TRBV7-6 with TRBJ2-6; the D gene is possibly TRBD1 (5 bases). The CDR3 has 15 amino acids. Trimming pared 5 bases from V and 4 bases from J, leaving 12 bases between. Per the germline V gene, CDR1 is SGHVS and CDR2 is FNYEAQ. The CDR3 DNA follows: TGTGCCAGCAGCAAAAGGACATCCGGGGCCAACGTCCTGACTTTC. Its translation is CASSKRTSGANVLTF.

Here the CDR3 DNA reads TGTGCCAGCAGCTTGGTAGCAGCCCAAGAGACCCAGTACTTC. Translating it yields CASSLVAAQETQYF. J is TRBJ2-5 and V is TRBV5-4; the D is unclear. The CDR3 has 14 residues. Trimming cost V 0 bases and J 1 base, with 7 bases left between them. Looked up from germline, CDR1 is SGHNT and CDR2 is YYREEE (reference sequence). The full variable domain, rest sourced from reference TRBV5-4 and TRBJ2-5, is ETGVTQSPTHLIKTRGQQVTLRCSSQSGHNTVSWYQQALGQGPQFIFQYYREEENGRGNFPPRFSGLQFPNYSSELNVNALELDDSALYLCASSLVAAQETQYFGPGTRLLVL.

The chain carries TRBV5-1 and TRBJ1-1; no clear D gene. Germline lookup yields CDR1 SGHRS and CDR2 YFSETQ. Trimming left V 4 bases short and J 4 bases short, with 11 bases between. The CDR3 extends over 13 amino acids. This chain's CDR3 is CASSPITGTEAFF. The CDR3 DNA sequence: TGCGCCAGCAGCCCGATAACGGGCACTGAAGCTTTCTTT.

As regards this clone: Other nucleotide sequences from this sample produce the same CDR3. V usage is TRBV6-2 or TRBV6-3 and J usage is TRBJ2-7; 7 bases align to TRBD2. Looked up from germline, CDR1 is MNHEY and CDR2 is SVGEGT. This CDR3 contains 15 residues. V was pared by 0 bases and J by 0 bases, with 2 bases of the junction left unmatched. The CDR3: CASSYSSSGSYEQYF. The CDR3 DNA reads as TGTGCCAGCAGTTACTCGTCTAGCGGCTCCTACGAGCAGTACTTC.

This chain links TRBV19 with TRBJ1-1; D unclear. The V and J ends lost 5 bases and 0 bases respectively, with 7 bases between them. The CDR3 has 13 amino acids. Germline CDR1 reads LNHDA; CDR2 reads SQIVND (reference sequence). The CDR3 DNA follows: TGTGCCAGTAGTGCAGCGCTGAACACTGAAGCTTTCTTT. It translates to CASSAALNTEAFF. Looking up the rest from reference TRBV19 and TRBJ1-1 gives the full variable domain: DGGITQSPKYLFRKEGQNVTLSCEQNLNHDAMYWYRQDPGQGLRLIYYSQIVNDFQKGDIAEGYSVSREKKESFPLTVTSAQKNPTAFYLCASSAALNTEAFFGQGTRLTVV.

The chain recombines TRBV6-5 with TRBJ2-7; TRBD1 agrees at 10 bases. CDR1 is MNHEY and CDR2 is SVGAGI in the germline V gene. The V segment lost 4 bases and the J segment 6 bases; nucleotides outside the gene matches: 6. The CDR3 contains 14 residues. CDR3 region: CASSSGTGAIEQYF. Written as DNA, the CDR3 is TGTGCCAGCAGTTCCGGGACAGGGGCAATCGAGCAGTACTTC.

The chain carries TRBV7-2 and TRBJ2-7; TRBD2 is a possible D gene (7 bases). Germline V gene data show CDR1 as SGHTA and CDR2 as FQGNSA. There are 15 residues in the CDR3. Trimming stripped 7 bases from V and 0 bases from J, with 16 bases between. The CDR3 sequence: CASTGGRGSSYEQYF. The CDR3 DNA reads TGTGCCAGCACCGGGGGGAGGGGGTCCTCCTACGAGCAGTACTTC.

The chain recombines TRBV24-1 with TRBJ1-2; TRBD1 matches at 8 bases. Germline CDR1 reads KGHDR; CDR2 reads SFDVKD. The CDR3 is made up of 17 amino acids. Trimming cost V 5 bases and J 2 bases; bases outside gene matches: 12. CDR3 sequence reads: CATSGASGTGLNYGYTF. The CDR3 DNA reads as TGTGCCACCAGTGGGGCCTCCGGGACAGGATTGAACTATGGCTACACCTTC.

This clone was observed a single time. The CDR3 DNA sequence: TGTGCCAGCAGCCTTGTCAGGGAAAACGGGGAGCTGTTTTTT. Protein sequence: CASSLVRENGELFF. This chain connects TRBV6-4 to TRBJ2-2, with D perhaps matching TRBD1 (5 bases). The germline V gene has CDR1 MRHNA and CDR2 SNTAGT. The CDR3 covers 14 residues. V was cut by 6 bases and J by 7 bases, with 15 bases left in between.

This chain links TRBV2 with TRBJ1-1, with D possibly TRBD1 on 5 matching bases. Trimming removed 6 bases at V and 5 bases at J, with 13 bases between. Germline CDR1 SNHLY, CDR2 FYNNEI. The CDR3 has 13 amino acids. CDR3 coding DNA: TGTGCCAGCAGGGTTATGACAGTGACTGAAGCTTTCTTT. Protein sequence: CASRVMTVTEAFF.